This TCR beta chain was found in a study of blood T cell repertoires in COVID-19. Overall study: Sites in the United States, Italy and Spain provided acute and convalescent COVID-19 samples. The analysed material was cDNA or gDNA that came from T cells, B-cell-depleted T cells, or PBMCs.

Per the study methods: Amplification with reference gene primers provided the estimates of nucleated cell counts. Assay: immunoSEQ multiplex PCR; the TCRdb copy retains only in-frame clones and omits some. The V and J calls and clone size come from that table; D and trimming were worked out from the DNA. The sample has more than 35,000 clones; about four fifths are singletons. The CDR3 runs to 15 residues. The germline V gene has CDR1 KGHSH and CDR2 LQKENI. V lost 6 bases, J lost 3 bases, and 7 bases stayed unmatched. The sample comprised peripheral blood. This chain links TRBV18 with TRBJ1-1; 10 bases line up with TRBD1. The TCR comes from a man older than 75 with active or convalescent COVID-19. CDR3 nucleotide sequence: TGTGCCAGCTCCCCCGGCGGGACAGGGGACACTGAAGCTTTCTTT. This codes for CASSPGGTGDTEAFF.